Listed here are 30 T cell receptor beta chains from one sample, sequenced in a study of cytomegalovirus exposure and HLA in healthy donors. PCR used 60 Vbeta primers and 13 Jbeta primers. Method: immunoSEQ multiplex PCR; TCRdb's copy keeps in-frame clones and lacks some. Here the sample spans roughly 130,000 clones, 79% being singletons. Input material: PBMCs. Receptor source: a man younger than 35 in good health and CMV-seronegative.

The chain joins TRBV18 to TRBJ1-6; 8 nucleotides match TRBD1. Unmatched junction bases numbered 4, after V lost 1 base and J lost 8 bases. This CDR3 is 15 amino acids long. Looked up from germline, CDR1 is KGHSH and CDR2 is LQKENI. CDR3 amino acids: CASSPRGQADSPLHF. Written as DNA, the CDR3 is TGTGCCAGCTCACCACGGGGACAGGCAGATTCACCCCTCCACTTT.

J is TRBJ2-1 and V is TRBV7-2; D gene uncertain. From germline, CDR1 is SGHTA and CDR2 FQGNSA. V lost 5 bases to trimming and J lost 5 bases, with 13 bases between them. The CDR3 runs 14 residues. CDR3 DNA sequence: TGTGCCAGCAGCCGACTTTTTAATGACAATGAGCAGTTCTTC. The encoded protein is CASSRLFNDNEQFF.

The rearrangement joins TRBV19 to TRBJ2-7; 10 positions agree with TRBD1. Germline CDR1 LNHDA, CDR2 SQIVND (reference sequence). The CDR3 consists of 16 residues. J was trimmed by 1 base and V by 4 bases; bases with no gene match: 7. Here the CDR3 reads CASSTDRGRTSYEQYF. The CDR3 nucleotides are TGTGCCAGTAGTACCGACAGGGGGCGAACATCCTACGAGCAGTACTTC.

This clone was observed a few times. The V gene is TRBV25-1, the J gene TRBJ2-7; 9 positions agree with TRBD1. Germline loops: CDR1 MGHDK, CDR2 SYGVNS. The CDR3 is made up of 15 amino acids. The junction had 5 bases not matched to a gene; V was cut back by 2 bases and J by 3 bases. The CDR3, as DNA: TGTGCCAGCAGTGAAACCGGGACAGGGAACTACGAGCAGTACTTC. This translates into CASSETGTGNYEQYF.

The chain recombines TRBV5-6 with TRBJ1-5; unclear D gene. The CDR3 has 14 amino acids. Germline V CDR1 and CDR2: SGHDT, YYEEEE. Trimming cost V 4 bases and J 10 bases, with 18 bases left between them. CDR3 in amino acids: CASSTLVSKNPQHF. In DNA form, the CDR3 reads TGTGCCAGCAGCACCCTAGTCAGCAAAAACCCCCAGCATTTT.

The rearrangement uses TRBV5-6 and TRBJ1-5; 7 nucleotides align to TRBD1. This CDR3 is built from 16 residues. With V trimmed by 3 bases and J by 5 bases, 11 bases remained unmatched. Germline V gives CDR1 SGHDT, CDR2 YYEEEE. This CDR3 is CASSSSRDSRHQPQHF. CDR3 bases: TGTGCCAGCAGCTCAAGTCGGGACAGCCGACATCAGCCCCAGCATTTT.

The V call is TRBV7-9, the J call TRBJ1-3; no clear D. CDR1 SEHNR and CDR2 FQNEAQ come from the germline V gene (reference sequence). Trimming stripped 1 base from V and 4 bases from J, with 2 bases between. CDR3 size: 12 residues. The CDR3 DNA follows: TGTGCCAGCAGCTTAGTAGGAAACACCATATATTTT. Protein product: CASSLVGNTIYF.

DNA of the CDR3: TGTGCCAGCAGCCAAGAAGTGGGCAGCAGCTCTGGAAACACCATATATTTT. This translates into CASSQEVGSSSGNTIYF. This rearrangement joins TRBV4-2 to TRBJ1-3; D is uncertain. In germline, CDR1 is LGHNA, CDR2 YNFKEQ. This CDR3 region has 17 residues. Trimming removed 0 bases at V and 0 bases at J, with 12 bases between.

CDR3 protein: CASSTGTGGYEQYF. As DNA, the CDR3 is TGTGCCAGCAGCACGGGGACAGGGGGCTACGAGCAGTACTTC. The chain uses TRBV9 and TRBJ2-7; TRBD1 agrees at 11 bases. This CDR3 has 14 residues. From germline, CDR1 is SGDLS and CDR2 YYNGEE. Unmatched junction bases numbered 3, after V lost 4 bases and J lost 3 bases. The full variable domain, completed using reference TRBV9 and TRBJ2-7, is DSGVTQTPKHLITATGQRVTLRCSPRSGDLSVYWYQQSLDQGLQFLIQYYNGEERAKGNILERFSAQQFPDLHSELNLSSLELGDSALYFCASSTGTGGYEQYFGPGTRLTVT.

The rearrangement joins TRBV6-5 to TRBJ2-1, with 9 bases matching TRBD1. Germline CDR1 MNHEY, CDR2 SVGAGI. CDR3 size: 15 residues. V lost 2 bases and J lost 9; bases outside the gene matches: 8. CDR3 DNA sequence: TGTGCCAGCAGTTACGGCGACAGGGGGTCGGGTGAGCAGTTCTTC. Amino acids: CASSYGDRGSGEQFF.

The chain has TRBV6-5 and TRBJ1-2; the D gene is possibly TRBD1 (5 bases). Germline CDR1 MNHEY, CDR2 SVGAGI. V lost 5 bases and J 8 bases, leaving 15 bases between the germline ends. The CDR3 spans 13 residues. The DNA of the CDR3 is TGTGCCAGCAGTCAGACGAGGACACGGGGCTACACCTTC. Protein: CASSQTRTRGYTF.

V and J are TRBV4-3 and TRBJ1-1; D perhaps matches TRBD1 (6 bases). V dropped 4 bases and J dropped 3 bases, with 12 bases sitting between them. This CDR3 has 14 amino acids. CDR1 is LGHNA, CDR2 YSLEER, per germline. CDR3 sequence (DNA): TGCGCCAGCAGCCGACAACAGGGTGACACTGAAGCTTTCTTT. It codes for CASSRQQGDTEAFF.

CDR3 in amino acids: CACARGAGQINEKLFF. The CDR3 nucleotides are TGTGCCTGCGCGAGAGGGGCAGGACAGATTAATGAAAAACTGTTTTTT. V gene TRBV30 combines with J gene TRBJ1-4, with D possibly TRBD1 on 6 matching bases. The germline V gene encodes CDR1 GTSNPN and CDR2 SVGIG (reference sequence). CDR3 length equals 16 residues. V gave up 6 bases and J gave up 4 bases, with 21 bases separating them. The full variable domain, its missing parts supplied by reference TRBV30 and TRBJ1-4, is SQTIHQWPATLVQPVGSPLSLECTVEGTSNPNLYWYRQAAGRGLQLLFYSVGIGQISSEVPQNLSASRPQDRQFILSSKKLLLSDSGFYLCACARGAGQINEKLFFGSGTQLSVL.

This chain joins TRBV7-8 and TRBJ1-1; D gene unclear. Germline-derived CDR1 and CDR2 are SGHVS and FQNEAQ. There are 14 residues in the CDR3. Trimming took 5 bases from V and 0 from J, leaving 10 bases between them. In DNA form, the CDR3 reads TGTGCCAGCAGCGTGGATCAGGTGAACACTGAAGCTTTCTTT. Its translation: CASSVDQVNTEAFF.

This clone qualifies as medium-sized. V is TRBV7-9 and J is TRBJ1-1, with unresolved D. CDR1 and CDR2 from the germline V gene are SEHNR and FQNEAQ (reference sequence). V was clipped by 0 bases and J by 0 bases, with 8 bases between them. The CDR3 totals 15 residues. The CDR3 DNA sequence: TGTGCCAGCAGCTTAGCGGAGGTTTTGAACACTGAAGCTTTCTTT. Translated: CASSLAEVLNTEAFF.

The chain combines TRBV7-2 with TRBJ2-2; 8 nucleotides agree with TRBD1. From germline, CDR1 is SGHTA and CDR2 FQGNSA. V lost 2 bases to trimming and J lost 4 bases; unmatched junction nucleotides: 6. The CDR3 spans 16 residues. In DNA form, the CDR3 reads TGTGCCAGCAGCTTACGACAGGGGCCACTCACCGGGGAGCTGTTTTTT. This sequence encodes CASSLRQGPLTGELFF.

The gene calls are TRBV7-2 and TRBJ2-5; 9 nucleotides align to TRBD1. The CDR3 sequence is 15 residues long. The V and J ends lost 2 bases and 5 bases, in that order; junction bases with no gene match: 6. Looked up from germline, CDR1 is SGHTA and CDR2 is FQGNSA. As DNA, the CDR3 is TGTGCCAGCAGCTTAATTACAGGGGGCTTCGAGACCCAGTACTTC. This codes for CASSLITGGFETQYF.

The chain links TRBV4-1 to TRBJ2-5; the match to TRBD1 covers 8 bases. The ends lost 4 bases at V and 5 bases at J; junction bases unmatched: 6. In germline, CDR1 is MGHRA, CDR2 YSYEKL. The CDR3 spans 14 residues. In DNA form, the CDR3 reads TGCGCCAGCAGCCCCTCCCGGACAGGGGAGACCCAGTACTTC. Encoded protein: CASSPSRTGETQYF.

This chain connects TRBV7-2 to TRBJ1-5; TRBD1 might be the D (5 bases). With 1 base removed from V and 4 bases from J, the gap between germline ends came to 11 bases. In germline, CDR1 is SGHTA, CDR2 FQGNSA. The CDR3 totals 15 residues. The CDR3 loop reads CASSLVPGGNQPQHF. The CDR3 nucleotides read TGTGCCAGCAGCTTAGTGCCGGGGGGAAATCAGCCCCAGCATTTT.

The V and J genes are TRBV11-2 and TRBJ2-1; 9 positions match TRBD2. The J segment lost 6 bases and the V segment lost 7 bases, leaving 13 bases of the junction unmatched. CDR3 size: 16 residues. Germline lookup yields CDR1 SGHAT and CDR2 FQNNGV. The CDR3 loop reads CASTPRLAGEGNEQFF. CDR3 coding DNA: TGTGCCAGCACCCCGAGGTTAGCGGGGGAGGGCAATGAGCAGTTCTTC.

The V gene is TRBV7-2, the J gene TRBJ2-1; D may be TRBD2 (7 bases). Germline loops: CDR1 SGHTA, CDR2 FQGNSA. Trimming took off 2 bases at V and 8 bases at J, with 16 bases between the two ends. This CDR3 is 15 amino acids long. The CDR3, as DNA: TGTGCCAGCAGCTTAACTGAGGGGGGGAGCGATGAGCAGTTCTTC. It codes for CASSLTEGGSDEQFF.

The chain recombines TRBV7-8 with TRBJ1-5; 11 nucleotides line up with TRBD1. The V segment lost 4 bases and the J segment 6 bases; nucleotides outside the gene matches: 5. Germline V gives CDR1 SGHVS, CDR2 FQNEAQ. The CDR3 length is 15 residues. The CDR3 coding sequence is TGTGCCAGCAGCTCCGGACAGGGGGCTTTTCAGCCCCAGCATTTT. Translation gives CASSSGQGAFQPQHF.

The V gene is TRBV29-1, the J gene TRBJ1-1; D is unresolved. CDR3 length: 14 amino acids. Germline CDR1 reads SQVTM; CDR2 reads ANQGSEA. V was pared by 2 bases and J by 1 base, with 11 bases between. The CDR3 spells CSVETLAENTEAFF. CDR3 nucleotide sequence: TGCAGCGTTGAAACTCTCGCTGAGAACACTGAAGCTTTCTTT.

The V call is TRBV5-1, the J call TRBJ1-6, with D tentatively TRBD1 (6 bases). Trimming took off 3 bases at V and 7 bases at J, with 14 bases between the two ends. The germline CDR1 and CDR2 sequences are SGHRS and YFSETQ. The CDR3 loop spans 15 amino acids. The CDR3, as DNA: TGCGCCAGCAGCTCTACAGGGTCAGGCAATTCACCCCTCCACTTT. Residues: CASSSTGSGNSPLHF.

This clone has just a few counts. The CDR3 is CASSPESYVGEQFF. The CDR3, as DNA: TGCGCCAGCAGTCCGGAGTCTTATGTGGGTGAGCAGTTCTTC. This sequence joins TRBV4-3 and TRBJ2-1; D unclear. With 6 bases removed from V and 9 bases from J, the gap between germline ends came to 18 bases. In germline, CDR1 is LGHNA, CDR2 YSLEER. The CDR3 runs to 14 residues.

The chain joins TRBV9 to TRBJ2-1; maybe TRBD1 (6 bases). CDR3 length: 16 amino acids. Trimming removed 0 bases from V and 6 bases from J, with 16 bases in between. Germline CDR1 and CDR2: SGDLS and YYNGEE. The DNA of the CDR3 is TGTGCCAGCAGCGTAGGAGGCAGGGGTTTACCCAATGAGCAGTTCTTC. This encodes CASSVGGRGLPNEQFF.

The chain combines TRBV7-3 with TRBJ2-1, with 9 bases that match TRBD2. CDR1 is SGHTA, CDR2 FQGTGA, per germline. The CDR3 runs to 16 residues. V shed 2 bases and J 5 bases; nucleotides not matched to a gene: 7. Written as DNA, the CDR3 is TGTGCCAGCAGCTTAGGCCTAGCGGGGACCAACAATGAGCAGTTCTTC. It yields the protein CASSLGLAGTNNEQFF.

The chain employs TRBV5-6 and TRBJ1-2; 7 bases agree with TRBD1. Germline values: CDR1 SGHDT, CDR2 YYEEEE. V shed 4 bases and J 3 bases; nucleotides not matched to a gene: 6. CDR3 length: 14 residues. In DNA form, the CDR3 reads TGTGCCAGCAGCCCCGGGGACAGCGACTATGGCTACACCTTC. Its translation: CASSPGDSDYGYTF.

The rearrangement joins TRBV10-3 to TRBJ1-1, with a possible D match to TRBD1 (6 bases). This CDR3 contains 14 residues. Germline V gene lookup returns CDR1 ENHRY and CDR2 SYGVKD. V lost 0 bases and J lost 1, with 6 bases in between. The CDR3 here is CAISESTGNTEAFF. CDR3 bases: TGTGCCATCAGTGAGTCGACAGGGAACACTGAAGCTTTCTTT.

V is TRBV9 and J is TRBJ1-2; tentative D call: TRBD1 (5 bases). Looked up from germline, CDR1 is SGDLS and CDR2 is YYNGEE. V was shortened by 3 bases and J by 2 bases, with 14 bases between the two germline ends. CDR3 length equals 15 residues. CDR3 in amino acids: CASSAAGRQNYGYTF. CDR3 nucleotides: TGTGCCAGCAGCGCAGCGGGACGTCAGAACTATGGCTACACCTTC.